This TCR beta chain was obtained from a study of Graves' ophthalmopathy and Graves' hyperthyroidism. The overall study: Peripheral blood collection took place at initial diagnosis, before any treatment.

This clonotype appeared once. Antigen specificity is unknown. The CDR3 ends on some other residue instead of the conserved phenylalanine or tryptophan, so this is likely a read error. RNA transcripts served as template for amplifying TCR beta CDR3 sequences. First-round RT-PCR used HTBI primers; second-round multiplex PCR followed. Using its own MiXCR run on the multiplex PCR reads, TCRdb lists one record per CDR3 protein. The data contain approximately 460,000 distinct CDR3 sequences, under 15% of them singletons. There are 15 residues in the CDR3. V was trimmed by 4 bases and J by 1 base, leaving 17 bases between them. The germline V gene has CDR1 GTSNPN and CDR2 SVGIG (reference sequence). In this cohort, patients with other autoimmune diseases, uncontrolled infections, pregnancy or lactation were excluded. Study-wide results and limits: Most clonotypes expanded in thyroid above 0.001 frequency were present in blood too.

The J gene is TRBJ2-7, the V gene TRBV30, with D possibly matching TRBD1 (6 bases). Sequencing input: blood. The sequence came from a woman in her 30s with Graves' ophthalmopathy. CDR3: CAWKIGGLSSYEQYY. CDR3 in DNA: TGTGCCTGGAAAATAGGGGGTCTGAGTTCCTACGAGCAGTACTAC.